This T cell receptor (beta chain) was sequenced during a study of T cells in Graves' hyperthyroidism and ophthalmopathy. Patients showing uncontrolled infection, other autoimmune disease, pregnancy or lactation were ineligible. Initially, at the first diagnosis of hyperthyroidism and before any ophthalmopathy symptoms, blood was sampled. The sample holds many counts of this clonotype. The antigen remains unidentified. Germline loops: CDR1 DFQATT, CDR2 SNEGSKA (reference sequence). This CDR3 is built from 15 residues. Losses at the gene ends were 1 base for V and 7 bases for J; bases not matched to a gene: 9. Researchers amplified the TCR beta CDR3 regions from RNA transcripts. Primed by the HTBI set, a first-round RT-PCR was run on the TCR CDR3. Each CDR3 protein gets one entry after TCRdb re-called the multiplex PCR reads with MiXCR. This table holds roughly 180,000 distinct CDR3 sequences, about a tenth found once.

General study findings and limits: Through a model of 13 V-J features, ophthalmopathy was separated from stable hyperthyroidism.

The clonotype comes from a woman aged 18-29 years with Graves' hyperthyroidism that later progressed to Graves' ophthalmopathy. V is TRBV20-1 and J is TRBJ2-1; TRBD1 matches at 8 bases. Sequencing used blood. The CDR3: CSARAPQGDMNEQFF. In DNA, the CDR3 is TGCAGTGCTAGAGCCCCACAGGGGGATATGAATGAGCAGTTCTTC.